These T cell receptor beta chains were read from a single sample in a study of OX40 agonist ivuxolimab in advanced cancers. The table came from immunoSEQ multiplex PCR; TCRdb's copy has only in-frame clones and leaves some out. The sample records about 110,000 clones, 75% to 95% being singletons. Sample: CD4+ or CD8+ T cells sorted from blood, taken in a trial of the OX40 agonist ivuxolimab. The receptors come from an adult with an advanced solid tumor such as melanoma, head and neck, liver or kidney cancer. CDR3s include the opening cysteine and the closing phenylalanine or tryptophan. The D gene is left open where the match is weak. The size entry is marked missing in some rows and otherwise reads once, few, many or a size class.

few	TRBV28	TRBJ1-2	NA	CASSRDRNGYTF	TGTGCCAGCAGTCGGGATCGTAATGGCTACACCTTC
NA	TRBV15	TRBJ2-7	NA	CATSLLGEQYF	TGTGCCACCAGCTTACTCGGCGAGCAGTACTTC
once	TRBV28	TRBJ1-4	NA	CASSAYTTNEKLFF	TGTGCCAGCAGTGCATACACAACTAATGAAAAACTGTTTTTT
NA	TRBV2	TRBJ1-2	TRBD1	CASSGGTGYGYTF	TGTGCCAGCAGTGGTGGGACAGGCTATGGCTACACCTTC
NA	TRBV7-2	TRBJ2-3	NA	CASSFFTDTQYF	TGTGCCAGCAGCTTCTTCACAGATACGCAGTATTTT
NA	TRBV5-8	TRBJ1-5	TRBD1	CASSSGTGRDQPQHF	TGTGCCAGCAGCTCCGGGACAGGGAGAGATCAGCCCCAGCATTTT
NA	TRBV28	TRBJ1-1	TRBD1	CASRSGQGDTEAFF	TGTGCCAGCAGATCAGGACAGGGGGACACTGAAGCTTTCTTT
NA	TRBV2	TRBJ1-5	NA	CASSGVHLQGGNQPQHF	TGTGCCAGCAGTGGGGTCCATCTCCAAGGGGGCAATCAGCCCCAGCATTTT
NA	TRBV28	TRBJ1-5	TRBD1	CASSLVRQGAGNQPQHF	TGTGCCAGCAGTTTAGTACGACAGGGGGCAGGCAATCAGCCCCAGCATTTT
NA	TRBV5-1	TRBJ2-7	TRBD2	CASSSLAGGPNEQYF	TGCGCCAGCAGCTCTCTAGCGGGAGGGCCAAACGAGCAGTACTTC
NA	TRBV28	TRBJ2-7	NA	CASSLKLYEQYF	TGTGCCAGCAGTTTGAAGCTCTACGAGCAGTACTTC
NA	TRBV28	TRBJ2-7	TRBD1	CASSLGQGAHEQYF	TGTGCCAGCAGTTTAGGGCAGGGGGCCCACGAGCAGTACTTC
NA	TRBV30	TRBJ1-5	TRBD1	CAWMPGQNQPQHF	TGTGCCTGGATGCCGGGACAGAATCAGCCCCAGCATTTT
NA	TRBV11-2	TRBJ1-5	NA	CASSLQHGGNQPQHF	TGTGCCAGCAGCTTACAACACGGGGGCAATCAGCCCCAGCATTTT
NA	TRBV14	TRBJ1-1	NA	CASSQGKTEAFF	TGTGCCAGCAGCCAAGGGAAGACTGAAGCTTTCTTT
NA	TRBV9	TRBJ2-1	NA	CASSPSGGSFSNEQFF	TGTGCCAGCAGCCCCAGTGGTGGGAGCTTTTCCAATGAGCAGTTCTTC
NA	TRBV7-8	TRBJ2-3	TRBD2	CASSLPGLAGGPNLPDTQYF	TGTGCCAGCAGCTTGCCGGGACTAGCGGGAGGGCCTAACCTCCCAGATACGCAGTATTTT
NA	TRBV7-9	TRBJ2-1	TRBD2	CASSLGGGSPSYNEQFF	TGTGCCAGCAGCTTAGGTGGCGGGAGTCCCTCCTACAATGAGCAGTTCTTC
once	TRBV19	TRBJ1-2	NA	CASSIGTENYGYTF	TGTGCCAGTAGTATCGGTACGGAGAACTATGGCTACACCTTC
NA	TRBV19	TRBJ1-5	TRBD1	CASSIVAGGQPQHF	TGTGCCAGTAGTATAGTGGCAGGGGGTCAGCCCCAGCATTTT
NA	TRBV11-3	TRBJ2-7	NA	CASSLEGFEQYF	TGTGCCAGCAGCTTAGAGGGGTTCGAGCAGTACTTC
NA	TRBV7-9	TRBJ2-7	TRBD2	CASSWELAGVDEQYF	TGTGCCAGCAGCTGGGAACTAGCGGGAGTGGACGAGCAGTACTTC
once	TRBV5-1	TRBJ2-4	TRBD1	CASSLAGQLNIQYF	TGCGCCAGCAGCTTGGCGGGACAGCTAAACATTCAGTACTTC
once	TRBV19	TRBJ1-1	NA	CASSISGWGARGNTEAFF	TGTGCCAGTAGTATATCCGGCTGGGGGGCACGGGGGAACACTGAAGCTTTCTTT